This T cell receptor beta chain was recovered during a study of cytomegalovirus exposure and HLA in healthy donors (dated by TCRdb to the late 2010s). For the study in its entirety: According to a later analysis, one platform produced both the roughly 120 validation repertoires and the 666 repertoires of the first cohort. A separate validation cohort of roughly 110 different subjects was used in addition to the roughly 700-subject first cohort. The aim of the study was to test whether cataloging public T cell receptors could identify signatures of past pathogen exposure. To predict cytomegalovirus infection status, the study combined high-throughput TCR immunosequencing, statistical association of individual TCRs with disease status, and machine learning. Points the paper makes about the study in general: The classifier was reported to diagnose cytomegalovirus status with high specificity and sensitivity in both the original and validation cohorts. The authors suggested that the approach could potentially be extended to other disease states and immunological phenotypes. Most TCR sequences were seen in very few donors, while some public TCRs were found in many individuals. A few of the identified cytomegalovirus-associated TCR beta chains were confirmed in vitro to be specific for cytomegalovirus antigens. Of the cluster scores, approximately 95% were above 0 in a later analysis, which found that TCRs clustered in the first cohort also tended to co-occur in the 95 to 150 validation repertoires. A total of fewer than 200 TCR beta chains were listed by the study as associated with cytomegalovirus. A later analysis had no HLA typing for the validation cohort, so co-occurrence there was scored across all 120 or so repertoires.

The donors belonged to the validation cohort of about 130 subjects, which was separate from the 666-subject first cohort. The library was produced with the immunoSEQ multiplex PCR assay. In the authors' own workflow: To diagnose cytomegalovirus status from the catalog of TCR beta chain sequences, a statistical classification framework was built. TCRdb re-hosts the immuneACCESS table, in-frame sequences only. Its copies lack some clones; in the studies checked, an unresolved V gene accounts for under half of them, and the cause for the rest is not known. V, J and clone size are taken as reported in that table, and D and trimming were inferred from the DNA itself. The sample data list fewer than 200,000 clones, and around nine tenths of these were observed just once. The ten largest clones take up 2.7% of the sample. As concerns this clone: Its target antigen remains unknown. Per-base qualities were not stored, and no clone one base away is much larger.

Per the germline V gene, MDHEN is the CDR1 and SYDVKM is the CDR2. Ends trimmed: V by 7 bases, J by 3 bases; bases unmatched to a gene: 6. Including the terminal cysteine and phenylalanine, the CDR3 comprises 14 residues. Solely the CDR3 DNA is kept, with 42 bases framed from the first base. The clonotype was recovered from a young man in good health and CMV-seropositive. Recombination linked TRBV28 to TRBJ2-3, and 8 bases in between align with TRBD1. Sequencing was performed on PBMCs. CDR3 sequence: CASKIGQGTDTQYF. The nucleotide sequence is given as TGTGCCAGCAAAATAGGACAGGGAACAGATACGCAGTATTTT.